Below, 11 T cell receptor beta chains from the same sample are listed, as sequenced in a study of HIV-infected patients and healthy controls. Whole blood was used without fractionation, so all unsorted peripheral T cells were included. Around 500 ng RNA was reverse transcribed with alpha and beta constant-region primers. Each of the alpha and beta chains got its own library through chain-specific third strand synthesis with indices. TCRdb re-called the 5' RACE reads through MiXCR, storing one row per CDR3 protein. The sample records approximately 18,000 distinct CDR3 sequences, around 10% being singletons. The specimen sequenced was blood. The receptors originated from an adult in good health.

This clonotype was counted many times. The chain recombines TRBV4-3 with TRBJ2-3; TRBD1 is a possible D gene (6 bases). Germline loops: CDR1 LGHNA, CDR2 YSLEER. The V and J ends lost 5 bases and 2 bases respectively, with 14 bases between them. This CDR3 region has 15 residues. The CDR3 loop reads CASSNYRDHTDTQYF. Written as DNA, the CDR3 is TGCGCCAGCAGCAACTACAGGGACCACACAGATACGCAGTATTTT.

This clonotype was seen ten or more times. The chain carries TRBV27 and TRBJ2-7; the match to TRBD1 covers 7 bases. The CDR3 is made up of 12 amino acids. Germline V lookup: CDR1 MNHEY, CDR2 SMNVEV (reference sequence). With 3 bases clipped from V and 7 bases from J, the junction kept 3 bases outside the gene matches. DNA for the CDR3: TGTGCCAGCAGTTTCACAGGGGTTGAGCAGTACTTC. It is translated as CASSFTGVEQYF.

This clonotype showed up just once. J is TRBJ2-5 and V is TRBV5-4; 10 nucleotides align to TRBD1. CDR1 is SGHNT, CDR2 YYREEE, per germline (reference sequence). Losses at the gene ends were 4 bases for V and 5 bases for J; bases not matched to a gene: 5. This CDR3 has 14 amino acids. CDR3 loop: CASSRQGAGETQYF. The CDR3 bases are TGTGCCAGCAGCCGACAGGGGGCTGGGGAGACCCAGTACTTC. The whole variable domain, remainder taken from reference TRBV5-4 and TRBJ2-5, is ETGVTQSPTHLIKTRGQQVTLRCSSQSGHNTVSWYQQALGQGPQFIFQYYREEENGRGNFPPRFSGLQFPNYSSELNVNALELDDSALYLCASSRQGAGETQYFGPGTRLLVL.

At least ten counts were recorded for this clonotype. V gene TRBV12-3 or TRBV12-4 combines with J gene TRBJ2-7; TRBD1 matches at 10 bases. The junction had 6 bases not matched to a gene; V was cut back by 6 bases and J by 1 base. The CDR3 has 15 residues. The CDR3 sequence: CASSRGTGASYEQYF. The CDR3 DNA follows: TGTGCCAGCAGCCGAGGGACAGGGGCTTCCTACGAGCAGTACTTC.

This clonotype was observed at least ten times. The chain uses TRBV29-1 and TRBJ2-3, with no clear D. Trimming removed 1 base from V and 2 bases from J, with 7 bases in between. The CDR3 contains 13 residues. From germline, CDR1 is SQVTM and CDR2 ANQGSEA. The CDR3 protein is CSVEGPPTDTQYF. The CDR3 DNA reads TGCAGCGTTGAAGGCCCGCCCACAGATACGCAGTATTTT.

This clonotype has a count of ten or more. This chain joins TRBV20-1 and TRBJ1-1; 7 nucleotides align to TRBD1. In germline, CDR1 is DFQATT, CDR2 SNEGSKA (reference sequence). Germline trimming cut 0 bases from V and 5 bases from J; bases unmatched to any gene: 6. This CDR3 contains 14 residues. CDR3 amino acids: CSARDPGGGTEAFF. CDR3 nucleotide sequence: TGCAGTGCTAGAGATCCAGGGGGGGGGACTGAAGCTTTCTTT.

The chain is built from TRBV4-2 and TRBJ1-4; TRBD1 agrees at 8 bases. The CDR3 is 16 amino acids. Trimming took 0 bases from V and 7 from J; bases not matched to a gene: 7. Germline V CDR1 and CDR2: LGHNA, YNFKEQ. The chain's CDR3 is CASSQDPGTGFEKLFF. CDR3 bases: TGTGCCAGCAGCCAAGATCCCGGGACAGGTTTTGAAAAACTGTTTTTT.

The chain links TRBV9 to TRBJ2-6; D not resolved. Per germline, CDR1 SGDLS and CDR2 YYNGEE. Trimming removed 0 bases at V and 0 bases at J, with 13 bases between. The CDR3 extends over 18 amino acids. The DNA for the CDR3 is TGTGCCAGCAGCGTAGCTCGCGTACCCCGCTCTGGGGCCAACGTCCTGACTTTC. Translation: CASSVARVPRSGANVLTF. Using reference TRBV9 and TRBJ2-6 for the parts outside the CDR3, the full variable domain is DSGVTQTPKHLITATGQRVTLRCSPRSGDLSVYWYQQSLDQGLQFLIQYYNGEERAKGNILERFSAQQFPDLHSELNLSSLELGDSALYFCASSVARVPRSGANVLTFGAGSRLTVL.

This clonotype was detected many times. The CDR3 here is CASSVSGSPLHF. DNA of the CDR3: TGTGCCAGCAGTGTATCGGGGTCACCCCTCCACTTT. This chain links TRBV12-3 or TRBV12-4 with TRBJ1-6; no clear D. The V and J ends lost 5 bases and 10 bases respectively, with 9 bases between them. This CDR3 is built from 12 residues.

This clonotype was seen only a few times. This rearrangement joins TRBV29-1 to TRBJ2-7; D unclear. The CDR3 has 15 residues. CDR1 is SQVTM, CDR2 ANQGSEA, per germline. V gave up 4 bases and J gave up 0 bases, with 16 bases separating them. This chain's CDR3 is CSVGATVRSSYEQYF. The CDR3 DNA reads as TGCAGCGTTGGGGCCACCGTTAGGAGCTCCTACGAGCAGTACTTC.

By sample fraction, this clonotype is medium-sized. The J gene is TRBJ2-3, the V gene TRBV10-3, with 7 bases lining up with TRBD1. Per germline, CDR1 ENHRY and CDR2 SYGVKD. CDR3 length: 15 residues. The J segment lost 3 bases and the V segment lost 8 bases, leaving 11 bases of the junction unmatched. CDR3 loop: CAISHPGQITDTQYF. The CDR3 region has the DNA TGTGCCATCTCACACCCGGGACAGATTACAGATACGCAGTATTTT.